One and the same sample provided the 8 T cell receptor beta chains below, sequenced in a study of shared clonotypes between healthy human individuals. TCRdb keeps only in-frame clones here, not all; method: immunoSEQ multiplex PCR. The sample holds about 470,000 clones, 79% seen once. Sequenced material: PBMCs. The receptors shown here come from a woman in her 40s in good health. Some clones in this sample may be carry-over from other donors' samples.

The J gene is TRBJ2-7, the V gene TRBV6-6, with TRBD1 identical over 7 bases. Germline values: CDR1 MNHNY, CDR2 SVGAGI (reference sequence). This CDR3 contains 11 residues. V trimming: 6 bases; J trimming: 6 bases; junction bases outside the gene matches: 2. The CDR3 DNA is TGTGCCAGCAGACGACAGGGCGAGCAGTACTTC. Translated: CASRRQGEQYF.

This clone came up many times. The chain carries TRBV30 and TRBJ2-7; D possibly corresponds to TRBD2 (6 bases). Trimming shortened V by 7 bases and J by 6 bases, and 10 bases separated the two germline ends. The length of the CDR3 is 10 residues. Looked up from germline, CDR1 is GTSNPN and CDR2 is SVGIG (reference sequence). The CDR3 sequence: CAFGGFEQYF. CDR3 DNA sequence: TGTGCCTTTGGGGGGTTCGAGCAGTACTTC.

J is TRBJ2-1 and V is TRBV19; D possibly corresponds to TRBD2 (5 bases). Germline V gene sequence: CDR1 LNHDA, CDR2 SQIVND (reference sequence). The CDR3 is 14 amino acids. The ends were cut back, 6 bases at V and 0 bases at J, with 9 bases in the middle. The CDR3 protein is CASRTMSSYNEQFF. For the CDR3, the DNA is TGTGCCAGTAGGACTATGAGCTCCTACAATGAGCAGTTCTTC.

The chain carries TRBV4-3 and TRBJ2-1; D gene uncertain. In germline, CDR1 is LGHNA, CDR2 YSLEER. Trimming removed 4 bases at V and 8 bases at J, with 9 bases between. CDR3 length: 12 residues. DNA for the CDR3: TGCGCCAGCAGCCGCGGAAGGTATGAGCAGTTCTTC. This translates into CASSRGRYEQFF.

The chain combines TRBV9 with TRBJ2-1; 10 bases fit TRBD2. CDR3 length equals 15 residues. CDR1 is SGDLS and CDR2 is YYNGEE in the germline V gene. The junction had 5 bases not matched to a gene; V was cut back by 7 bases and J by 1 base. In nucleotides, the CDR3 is TGTGCCAGCGCTAGCGGGAGACAGTCCTACAATGAGCAGTTCTTC. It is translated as CASASGRQSYNEQFF. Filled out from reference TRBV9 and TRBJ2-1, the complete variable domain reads DSGVTQTPKHLITATGQRVTLRCSPRSGDLSVYWYQQSLDQGLQFLIQYYNGEERAKGNILERFSAQQFPDLHSELNLSSLELGDSALYFCASASGRQSYNEQFFGPGTRLTVL.

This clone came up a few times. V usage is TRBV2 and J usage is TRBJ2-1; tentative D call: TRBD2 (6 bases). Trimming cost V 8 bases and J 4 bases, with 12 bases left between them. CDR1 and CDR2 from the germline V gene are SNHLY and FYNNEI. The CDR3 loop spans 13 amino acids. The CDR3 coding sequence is TGTGCCAGCTTTCACGCGGGGTACAATGAGCAGTTCTTC. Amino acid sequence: CASFHAGYNEQFF.

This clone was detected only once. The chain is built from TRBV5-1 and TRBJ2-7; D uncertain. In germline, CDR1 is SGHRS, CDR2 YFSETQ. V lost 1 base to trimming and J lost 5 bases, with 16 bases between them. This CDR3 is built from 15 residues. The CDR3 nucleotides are TGCGCCAGCAGCTTGATGGACGGGCTTATCGACGAGCAGTACTTC. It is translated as CASSLMDGLIDEQYF.

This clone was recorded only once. The CDR3 nucleotides are TGTGCCAGCAGCGCCGGACAGCCCGCGAACACCGGGGAGCTGTTTTTT. Amino acid sequence: CASSAGQPANTGELFF. V and J are TRBV5-6 and TRBJ2-2, with a possible D match to TRBD1 (6 bases). Looked up from germline, CDR1 is SGHDT and CDR2 is YYEEEE. This CDR3 region has 16 residues. V lost 4 bases and J lost 0, with 13 bases in between. Supplemented by reference TRBV5-6 and TRBJ2-2, the full variable domain reads DAGVTQSPTHLIKTRGQQVTLRCSPKSGHDTVSWYQQALGQGPQFIFQYYEEEERQRGNFPDRFSGHQFPNYSSELNVNALLLGDSALYLCASSAGQPANTGELFFGEGSRLTVL.